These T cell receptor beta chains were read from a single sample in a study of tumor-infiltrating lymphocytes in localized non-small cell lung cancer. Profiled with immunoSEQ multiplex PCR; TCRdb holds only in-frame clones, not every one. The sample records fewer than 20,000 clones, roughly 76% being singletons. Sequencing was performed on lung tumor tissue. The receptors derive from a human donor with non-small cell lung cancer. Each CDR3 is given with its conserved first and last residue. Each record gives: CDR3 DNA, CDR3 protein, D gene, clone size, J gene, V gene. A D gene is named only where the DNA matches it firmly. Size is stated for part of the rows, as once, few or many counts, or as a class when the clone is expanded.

CDR3 DNA: TGCGCCAGCAGCTTGGAAACAGGGAATGAAAAACTGTTTTTT
CDR3 protein: CASSLETGNEKLFF
D gene: NA
clone size: NA
J gene: TRBJ1-4
V gene: TRBV5-1

CDR3 DNA: TGTGCCTGGAGTGTCTCAGTAGTAGGCGAGCAGTACTTC
CDR3 protein: CAWSVSVVGEQYF
D gene: NA
clone size: NA
J gene: TRBJ2-7
V gene: TRBV30

CDR3 DNA: TGTGCCAGCAGGATAAGTACGGGTCCCACAGATACGCAGTATTTT
CDR3 protein: CASRISTGPTDTQYF
D gene: NA
clone size: NA
J gene: TRBJ2-3
V gene: TRBV5-6

CDR3 DNA: NA
CDR3 protein: CASSPWAAGAPHF
D gene: NA
clone size: once
J gene: TRBJ2-5
V gene: TRBV6-5

CDR3 DNA: TGTGCCAGCAGTCTAGGGGACGGATGGAACACTGAAGCTTTCTTT
CDR3 protein: CASSLGDGWNTEAFF
D gene: NA
clone size: NA
J gene: TRBJ1-1
V gene: TRBV6-1

CDR3 DNA: TGTGCCAGCAGCCCCGGACGGGTTAGCAATCAGCCCCAGCATTTT
CDR3 protein: CASSPGRVSNQPQHF
D gene: NA
clone size: NA
J gene: TRBJ1-5
V gene: TRBV5-8

CDR3 DNA: TGCGCCAGCAGCTTTCTGACGCCTGAGACAGATACGCAGTATTTT
CDR3 protein: CASSFLTPETDTQYF
D gene: NA
clone size: NA
J gene: TRBJ2-3
V gene: TRBV5-1

CDR3 DNA: TGTGCCAGCAGCTTAGAGAGCGGGGGGGCCGAAGATACGCAGTATTTT
CDR3 protein: CASSLESGGAEDTQYF
D gene: TRBD2
clone size: NA
J gene: TRBJ2-3
V gene: TRBV7-6

CDR3 DNA: TGTGCCAGCAGTTTAGCGGGGGGGCCAGACACAGATACGCAGTATTTT
CDR3 protein: CASSLAGGPDTDTQYF
D gene: TRBD2
clone size: few
J gene: TRBJ2-3
V gene: TRBV28

CDR3 DNA: TGTGCCAGCAGTGAAATTCCCCCACTAGCGGGGCACAATGAGCAGTTCTTC
CDR3 protein: CASSEIPPLAGHNEQFF
D gene: TRBD2
clone size: NA
J gene: TRBJ2-1
V gene: TRBV6-1

CDR3 DNA: TGTGCCAGCTCCAATCCCGGGGAGACCTACGAGCAGTACTTC
CDR3 protein: CASSNPGETYEQYF
D gene: NA
clone size: NA
J gene: TRBJ2-7
V gene: TRBV4-2

CDR3 DNA: TGTGCCATCAGTGACCATACCGCTCGCCTCCACTTT
CDR3 protein: CAISDHTARLHF
D gene: NA
clone size: few
J gene: TRBJ1-6
V gene: TRBV10-3

CDR3 DNA: TGCAGTGCTGTTTTCGACACTGAAGCTTTCTTT
CDR3 protein: CSAVFDTEAFF
D gene: NA
clone size: NA
J gene: TRBJ1-1
V gene: TRBV20-1

CDR3 DNA: TGTGCCAGCAGCCTGGGGTTTTGGACTAGCGGGGATGGCACAGATACGCAGTATTTT
CDR3 protein: CASSLGFWTSGDGTDTQYF
D gene: TRBD2
clone size: NA
J gene: TRBJ2-3
V gene: TRBV5-6

CDR3 DNA: TGTGCCAGCAGCCAAATGTCCGGGAATTCACCCCTCCACTTT
CDR3 protein: CASSQMSGNSPLHF
D gene: NA
clone size: NA
J gene: TRBJ1-6
V gene: TRBV4-2

CDR3 DNA: TGCGCCAGCAGCTTGGAGTCGGGAGGGAAGACCCAGTACTTC
CDR3 protein: CASSLESGGKTQYF
D gene: TRBD2
clone size: few
J gene: TRBJ2-5
V gene: TRBV5-1

CDR3 DNA: TGTGCCAGCAGCTTGGCTGCAACGGGACAGGGCTACGAGCAGTACTTC
CDR3 protein: CASSLAATGQGYEQYF
D gene: TRBD1
clone size: NA
J gene: TRBJ2-7
V gene: TRBV27

CDR3 DNA: TGTGCCAGCAGCTTGGGGAAGAACACTGAAGCTTTCTTT
CDR3 protein: CASSLGKNTEAFF
D gene: NA
clone size: NA
J gene: TRBJ1-1
V gene: TRBV5-4

CDR3 DNA: TGCGCCAGCCGCGGCCTGGGGGCCACTGAAGCTTTCTTT
CDR3 protein: CASRGLGATEAFF
D gene: NA
clone size: NA
J gene: TRBJ1-1
V gene: TRBV10-2

CDR3 DNA: TGTGCCAGCAGCTGGCGGGACACCGGATTAGATACGCAGTATTTT
CDR3 protein: CASSWRDTGLDTQYF
D gene: NA
clone size: NA
J gene: TRBJ2-3
V gene: TRBV7-9

CDR3 DNA: TGCGCCAGCAGTGCCCTCGGACAGCCCGGGGAGCTGTTTTTT
CDR3 protein: CASSALGQPGELFF
D gene: NA
clone size: NA
J gene: TRBJ2-2
V gene: TRBV10-1

CDR3 DNA: TGTGCCAGCAGCCAACCCGGGACAGGTGTTAATGAAAAACTGTTTTTT
CDR3 protein: CASSQPGTGVNEKLFF
D gene: TRBD1
clone size: NA
J gene: TRBJ1-4
V gene: TRBV4-2

CDR3 DNA: TGTGCCAGCAGTAGGACAGGGTTGAACACTGAAGCTTTCTTT
CDR3 protein: CASSRTGLNTEAFF
D gene: TRBD1
clone size: NA
J gene: TRBJ1-1
V gene: TRBV27

CDR3 DNA: TGTGCCATCAGTAAGACTAGCGGGAGGGCCGCCGGGGAGCTGTTTTTT
CDR3 protein: CAISKTSGRAAGELFF
D gene: TRBD2
clone size: NA
J gene: TRBJ2-2
V gene: TRBV10-3

CDR3 DNA: TGTGCCAGCAGTTCCGTGGGGGGCAGGAACTATGGCTACACCTTC
CDR3 protein: CASSSVGGRNYGYTF
D gene: NA
clone size: NA
J gene: TRBJ1-2
V gene: TRBV7-2

CDR3 DNA: TGTGCCAGCAGCGTAGCGGCGGGGGGGCTAAAGACCCAGTACTTC
CDR3 protein: CASSVAAGGLKTQYF
D gene: TRBD2
clone size: few
J gene: TRBJ2-5
V gene: TRBV9

CDR3 DNA: TGTGCCAGCAGTTACAGAGGGGTTGATGAAAAACTGTTTTTT
CDR3 protein: CASSYRGVDEKLFF
D gene: NA
clone size: NA
J gene: TRBJ1-4
V gene: TRBV6-5

CDR3 DNA: TGTGCCTGGAGTGTAGGGGGTTATGAAAAACTGTTTTTT
CDR3 protein: CAWSVGGYEKLFF
D gene: NA
clone size: NA
J gene: TRBJ1-4
V gene: TRBV30

CDR3 DNA: TGTGCCAGCACCTGGGGGGCTAGCGGGGCCCACGAGCAGTACTTC
CDR3 protein: CASTWGASGAHEQYF
D gene: TRBD2
clone size: NA
J gene: TRBJ2-7
V gene: TRBV6-6

CDR3 DNA: TGTGCCAGCAGCTTAGTGGCAGCTGGAAACACCATATATTTT
CDR3 protein: CASSLVAAGNTIYF
D gene: NA
clone size: NA
J gene: TRBJ1-3
V gene: TRBV13

CDR3 DNA: TGTGCCAGTAGTCCGGGACAGAACTATGGCTACACCTTC
CDR3 protein: CASSPGQNYGYTF
D gene: TRBD1
clone size: NA
J gene: TRBJ1-2
V gene: TRBV19